This T cell receptor (beta chain) emerged from a study of metastatic and nonmetastatic thyroid tumors. No patient had received any treatment before thyroid surgery. Original processing methods: Clinicopathological groups differed in CDR3, with these differences serving to build a distant-metastasis classifier for papillary thyroid cancer. TCRdb reanalyzed the PCR reads via MiXCR. The V and J calls come from TCRdb's annotation, not from the publication. In the table there are approximately 35,000 clones, over 15% of which are singletons. Germline values: CDR1 DFQATT, CDR2 SNEGSKA (reference sequence). The CDR3 extends over 11 amino acids. V lost 5 bases, J lost 12 bases, and 17 bases lay in between. Remarks on this clone: Its cognate antigen is unknown.

Study-wide points: Malignant thyroid tumors reportedly exceeded benign nodules significantly in TCR beta diversity, with the difference appearing in blood and tumor.

This receptor was identified in a male donor with papillary thyroid cancer or a benign thyroid nodule (not recorded which). Some clones in this sample may be carry-over from other donors' samples. What was sequenced was blood. The chain couples TRBV20-1 to TRBJ2-7, with D hard to call. CDR3: CSASGPQRLYF. The CDR3 coding sequence is TGCAGTGCTTCGGGCCCACAGAGGTTGTACTTC.